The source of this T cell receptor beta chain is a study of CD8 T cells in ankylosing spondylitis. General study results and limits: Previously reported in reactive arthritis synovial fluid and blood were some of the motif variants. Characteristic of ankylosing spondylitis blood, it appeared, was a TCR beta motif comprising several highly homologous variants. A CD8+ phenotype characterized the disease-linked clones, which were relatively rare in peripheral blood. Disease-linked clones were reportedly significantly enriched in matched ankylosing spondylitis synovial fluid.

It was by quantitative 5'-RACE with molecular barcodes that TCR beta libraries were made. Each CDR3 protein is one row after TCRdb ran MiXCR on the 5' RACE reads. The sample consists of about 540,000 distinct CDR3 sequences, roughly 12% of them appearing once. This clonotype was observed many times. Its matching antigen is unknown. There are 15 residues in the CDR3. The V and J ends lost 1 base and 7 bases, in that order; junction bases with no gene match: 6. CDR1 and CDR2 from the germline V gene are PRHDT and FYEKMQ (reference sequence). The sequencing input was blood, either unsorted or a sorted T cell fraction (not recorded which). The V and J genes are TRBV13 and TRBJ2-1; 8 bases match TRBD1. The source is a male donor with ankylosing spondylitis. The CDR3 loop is CASSLEGQVPNEQFF. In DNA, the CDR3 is TGTGCCAGCAGCTTAGAGGGACAGGTACCGAATGAGCAGTTCTTC.